The rows below give T cell receptor beta chains drawn from one sample of a study of shared clonotypes between healthy human individuals. Assay used: immunoSEQ multiplex PCR; TCRdb lists only in-frame clones, some missing. The sample consists of around 450,000 clones, 70% to 80% of them appearing once. Sequencing was done on a sample of PBMCs. These receptors were taken from a woman aged 40 to 50 in good health. Some clones in this sample may be carry-over from other donors' samples. CDR3s include the opening cysteine and the closing phenylalanine or tryptophan. The D gene is left open where the match is weak. Clone size is not always given. Where it is, it says once, few, many or a class for expanded clones.

v_call	j_call	clone_size	d_call	cdr3_aa	cdr3_nt
TRBV28	TRBJ2-1	-	-	CASRMAEGSYNEQFF	TGTGCCAGCAGGATGGCGGAGGGTTCATACAATGAGCAGTTCTTC
TRBV5-4	TRBJ2-3	-	-	CASSLTGPDTQYF	TGTGCCAGCAGCTTGACGGGGCCAGATACGCAGTATTTT
TRBV4-2	TRBJ2-3	-	TRBD2	CASSQPGLVGDTQYF	TGTGCCAGCAGCCAGCCGGGACTAGTGGGGGATACGCAGTATTTT
TRBV7-9	TRBJ2-5	-	TRBD1	CASSLNPGQGFLETQYF	TGTGCCAGCAGCTTAAATCCGGGACAGGGCTTTTTGGAGACCCAGTACTTC
TRBV7-3	TRBJ2-6	-	-	CASSLNGAGANVLTF	TGTGCCAGCAGCTTGAATGGGGCTGGGGCCAACGTCCTGACTTTC
TRBV19	TRBJ2-5	many	TRBD2	CASSFGTSGRGETQYF	TGTGCCAGTAGTTTCGGGACTAGCGGGAGGGGGGAGACCCAGTACTTC
TRBV11-2	TRBJ2-7	-	TRBD2	CASSLETASGIYEQYF	TGTGCCAGCAGCTTAGAGACGGCTAGCGGGATTTACGAGCAGTACTTC
TRBV5-1	TRBJ2-3	-	TRBD2	CASSSRLAGSTDTQYF	TGCGCCAGCAGCTCGAGACTAGCGGGAAGCACAGATACGCAGTATTTT
TRBV7-2	TRBJ1-1	-	TRBD1	CASSARDSNTEAFF	TGTGCCAGCAGCGCCCGGGACAGCAACACTGAAGCTTTCTTT
TRBV5-4	TRBJ2-7	-	-	CASSRQGTSYEQYF	TGTGCCAGCAGCCGGCAGGGGACCTCCTACGAGCAGTACTTC
TRBV5-6	TRBJ2-3	-	-	CASSFLGGSTDTQYF	TGTGCCAGCAGCTTTCTGGGGGGAAGCACAGATACGCAGTATTTT
TRBV15	TRBJ2-1	-	-	CATSRDLVNYNEQFF	TGTGCCACCAGCAGAGATCTTGTCAACTACAATGAGCAGTTCTTC
TRBV7-8	TRBJ1-2	-	-	CASTPDQGGRRGYTF	TGTGCCAGCACCCCCGACCAGGGAGGTCGGAGGGGCTACACCTTC
TRBV6-6	TRBJ1-1	-	-	CASNQMNTEAFF	TGTGCCAGCAATCAGATGAACACTGAAGCTTTCTTT
TRBV5-4	TRBJ2-3	-	-	CASSWKQTGGDEQYF	TGTGCCAGCAGCTGGAAACAGACAGGAGGCGACGAGCAGTATTTT
TRBV6-1	TRBJ1-5	few	-	CASSSRGRGRQPQHF	TGTGCCAGCAGTTCCCGTGGCAGGGGCCGTCAGCCCCAGCATTTT
TRBV11-3	TRBJ2-1	-	-	CASSLGGESYNEQFF	TGTGCCAGCAGCTTAGGGGGAGAGTCCTACAATGAGCAGTTCTTC
TRBV18	TRBJ1-1	-	-	CASSPVTGGTEAFF	TGTGCCAGCTCACCAGTCACGGGGGGGACTGAAGCTTTCTTT
TRBV18	TRBJ2-7	-	TRBD1	CASSSGTGNYEQYF	TGTGCCAGCTCGTCCGGGACAGGAAACTACGAGCAGTACTTC
TRBV9	TRBJ1-1	once	-	CASSSPRGLPMNTEAFF	TGTGCCAGCAGCTCACCCCGGGGTTTACCTATGAACACTGAAGCTTTCTTT
TRBV6-5	TRBJ2-2	-	-	CAIAKWDTGELFF	TGTGCCATCGCGAAATGGGACACCGGGGAGCTGTTTTTT
TRBV28	TRBJ2-3	-	-	CASSLGGAGTDTQYF	TGTGCCAGCAGTTTAGGAGGGGCCGGTACAGATACGCAGTATTTT
TRBV27	TRBJ2-5	-	TRBD2	CASSPTSGRSGTQYF	TGTGCCAGCAGTCCGACTAGCGGGAGGTCTGGGACCCAGTACTTC
TRBV7-9	TRBJ2-1	once	-	CASSAGQTSYNEQFF	TGTGCCAGCAGCGCGGGACAGACCTCCTACAATGAGCAGTTCTTC
TRBV7-9	TRBJ2-3	-	TRBD2	CASSLGTSGRPRTDTQYF	TGTGCCAGCAGCCTTGGGACTAGCGGGAGGCCCCGCACAGATACGCAGTATTTT
TRBV19	TRBJ1-1	-	-	CASTKDSTEAFF	TGTGCCAGTACCAAGGACAGCACTGAAGCTTTCTTT
TRBV7-8	TRBJ1-6	-	-	CASSSGAYNSPLHF	TGTGCCAGCAGCTCCGGGGCTTATAATTCACCCCTCCACTTT
TRBV4-3	TRBJ1-1	-	-	CASSQDTVRPEAFF	TGCGCCAGCAGCCAAGATACCGTTAGGCCTGAAGCTTTCTTT
TRBV6-5	TRBJ2-3	-	-	CASSLGDGSTDTQYF	TGTGCCAGCAGTTTGGGGGACGGGAGCACAGATACGCAGTATTTT
TRBV6-1	TRBJ2-7	-	-	CASSYTSF	TGTGCCAGCAGTTACACCTCCTTC
TRBV7-3	TRBJ2-5	-	-	CASSRVSGETQYF	TGTGCCAGCAGCCGGGTTTCGGGAGAGACCCAGTACTTC
TRBV27	TRBJ2-3	-	-	CASSLRWHGTDTQYF	TGTGCCAGCAGTCTCCGATGGCATGGCACCGATACGCAGTATTTT
TRBV6-4	TRBJ2-3	-	TRBD2	CASSDVAGSTDTQYF	TGTGCCAGCAGTGATGTAGCGGGCAGCACAGATACGCAGTATTTT
TRBV11-2	TRBJ2-7	-	TRBD1	CASSSLGTGTYEQYF	TGTGCCAGCAGCTCACTCGGGACAGGGACCTACGAGCAGTACTTC
TRBV10-3	TRBJ2-3	-	-	CAISLSTGGTDTQYF	TGTGCCATCAGCTTAAGCACCGGCGGCACAGATACGCAGTATTTT
TRBV5-1	TRBJ2-1	-	-	CASSHAEQRSYNEQFF	TGCGCCAGCAGCCACGCGGAGCAGCGCTCCTACAATGAGCAGTTCTTC
TRBV19	TRBJ2-3	-	-	CASSIGGDTQYF	TGTGCCAGTAGTATAGGCGGAGATACGCAGTATTTT
TRBV5-1	TRBJ2-1	few	-	CASSLGPSGNEQFF	TGCGCCAGCAGCTTGGGGCCCAGTGGGAATGAGCAGTTCTTC
TRBV7-3	TRBJ2-7	-	-	CASSLSVGESYEQYF	TGTGCCAGCAGCTTAAGTGTGGGGGAATCCTACGAGCAGTACTTC
TRBV19	TRBJ1-2	-	-	CASTPPGGRNYGYTF	TGTGCCAGTACCCCACCCGGTGGGCGGAACTATGGCTACACCTTC
TRBV29-1	TRBJ1-1	-	-	CSVEVLNTEAFF	TGCAGCGTTGAAGTCTTGAACACTGAAGCTTTCTTT
TRBV19	TRBJ1-2	-	-	CASRAPGGDGYTF	TGTGCCAGTAGGGCGCCGGGAGGCGATGGCTACACCTTC
TRBV28	TRBJ1-2	-	-	CASSRLGYGYTF	TGTGCCAGCAGTAGACTCGGCTATGGCTACACCTTC
TRBV9	TRBJ2-3	-	TRBD2	CASSVAPGLAGGDTQYF	TGTGCCAGCAGCGTAGCTCCGGGACTAGCGGGAGGCGATACGCAGTATTTT
TRBV7-3	TRBJ1-1	-	-	CASSLLQNTEAFF	TGTGCCAGCAGCTTACTTCAGAACACTGAAGCTTTCTTT
TRBV5-1	TRBJ2-3	-	TRBD2	CASSPDLAGATDTQYF	TGCGCCAGCAGCCCGGACTTAGCGGGTGCCACAGATACGCAGTATTTT
TRBV5-4	TRBJ2-5	-	-	CASSLDTTLGETQYF	TGTGCCAGCAGCTTGGATACTACGCTGGGGGAGACCCAGTACTTC
TRBV19	TRBJ2-2	few	TRBD1	CASSARTGGGGELFF	TGTGCCAGTAGTGCCCGGACAGGGGGCGGCGGGGAGCTGTTTTTT
TRBV5-5	TRBJ2-6	few	-	CASSFTLQSSGANVLTF	TGTGCCAGCAGCTTCACTCTACAGTCTTCTGGGGCCAACGTCCTGACTTTC
TRBV5-5	TRBJ2-7	-	TRBD2	CASSREGLARVEQYF	TGTGCCAGCAGCCGCGAGGGACTAGCCCGTGTCGAGCAGTACTTC
TRBV28	TRBJ1-1	few	-	CASSLLPGNTEAFF	TGTGCCAGCAGTTTACTTCCTGGGAACACTGAAGCTTTCTTT
TRBV7-2	TRBJ2-2	-	TRBD2	CASSLPGGGTGELFF	TGTGCCAGCAGCCTCCCCGGGGGGGGCACCGGGGAGCTGTTTTTT
TRBV6-6	TRBJ2-7	-	TRBD2	CASTPAGLRYEQYF	TGTGCCAGCACCCCAGCGGGGCTGCGCTACGAGCAGTACTTC
TRBV5-1	TRBJ2-1	few	TRBD2	CASSLKRDEQFF	TGCGCCAGCAGCTTGAAGCGGGACGAGCAGTTCTTC